This T cell receptor beta chain was sequenced in a study of shared clonotypes between healthy human individuals. The CDR3 totals 14 residues. CDR1 and CDR2 from the germline V gene are SGHRS and YFSETQ. V was shortened by 3 bases and J by 1 base, with 10 bases between the two germline ends. A word on this clone: What it binds is unknown.

In the sorted-subset replicate PCRs, roughly 210 ng DNA, 29,000 or so T cell genomes, was used. Clones were read by immunoSEQ multiplex PCR, and TCRdb kept only the in-frame ones, dropping some. In the table there are about 2.5 million clones, about nine tenths of which are singletons. General study points: Unshared clonotypes carried lower generation probabilities than those common to all four donors. The sole specimen, blood, was sampled, and tissue repertoires likely differ.

This receptor was taken from a man aged 18 to 29 in good health. Some clones in this sample may be carry-over from other donors' samples. This chain connects TRBV5-1 to TRBJ1-2; the D gene is possibly TRBD1 (5 bases). Sequencing was carried out using naive CD4+ T cells from PBMCs. As to subset: CD45RA+ positively selected. The CDR3 DNA reads TGCGCCAGCAGCTCACGGGACGGTAACTATGGCTACACCTTC. Translation: CASSSRDGNYGYTF.